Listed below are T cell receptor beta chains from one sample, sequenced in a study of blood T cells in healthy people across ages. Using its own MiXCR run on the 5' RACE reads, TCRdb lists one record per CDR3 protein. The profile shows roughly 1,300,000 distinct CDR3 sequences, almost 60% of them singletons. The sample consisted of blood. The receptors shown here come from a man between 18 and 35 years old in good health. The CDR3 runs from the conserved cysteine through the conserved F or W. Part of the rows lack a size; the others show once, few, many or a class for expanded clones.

CDR3 protein: CSARDLRMPGSPLHF
V gene: TRBV20-1
clone size: .

CDR3 protein: CASSLRDSDSYNEQFF
V gene: TRBV7-8
clone size: once

CDR3 protein: CSVERAERDRNYEQYF
V gene: TRBV29-1
clone size: few

CDR3 protein: CSVELAGGNEQFF
V gene: TRBV29-1
clone size: few

CDR3 protein: CSARTGLAGGAYEQYF
V gene: TRBV20-1
clone size: .

CDR3 protein: CSARVGDFNFSYNEQFF
V gene: TRBV20-1
clone size: .

CDR3 protein: CASVGPNTGELFF
V gene: TRBV25-1
clone size: .

CDR3 protein: CASSYSLRTSGYYEQYF
V gene: TRBV6-2/TRBV6-3
clone size: .

CDR3 protein: CASSLGHPGGEKLFF
V gene: TRBV7-2
clone size: .

CDR3 protein: CSAFNRGTYGYTF
V gene: TRBV20-1
clone size: .

CDR3 protein: CSAQRTSGSYEQYF
V gene: TRBV20-1
clone size: .

CDR3 protein: CSVETQLETNVLTF
V gene: TRBV29-1
clone size: .

CDR3 protein: CASTVRTGNHNEQFF
V gene: TRBV7-9
clone size: few

CDR3 protein: CAISESHEQFF
V gene: TRBV10-3
clone size: few

CDR3 protein: CAGGQGLSSYNEQFF
V gene: TRBV5-1
clone size: .

CDR3 protein: CASTALAGWGTDTQYF
V gene: TRBV11-2
clone size: .

CDR3 protein: CASSHSGQGASYEQFF
V gene: TRBV27
clone size: few

CDR3 protein: CASSVGGTEVDTQYF
V gene: TRBV9
clone size: few

CDR3 protein: CASSLVSGRVDEQYF
V gene: TRBV5-1
clone size: .

CDR3 protein: CASSLPTDPTKQYF
V gene: TRBV3-1
clone size: .

CDR3 protein: CASSVLQTGNNEQFF
V gene: TRBV9
clone size: once

CDR3 protein: CAISDGAGDTQYF
V gene: TRBV10-3
clone size: few

CDR3 protein: CASSQDGEASGNQYF
V gene: TRBV3-1
clone size: .

CDR3 protein: CASNPTEYNEQYF
V gene: TRBV7-9
clone size: .

CDR3 protein: CASSLRLVADQETQYF
V gene: TRBV11-2
clone size: once

CDR3 protein: CASSLSTGMNTEAFF
V gene: TRBV27
clone size: few

CDR3 protein: CASSLGQVEAETQYF
V gene: TRBV7-9
clone size: .

CDR3 protein: CSVEMGGSVSYNEQFF
V gene: TRBV29-1
clone size: few

CDR3 protein: CASSSPPGPSYNEQYF
V gene: TRBV7-6
clone size: .

CDR3 protein: CSVEWTGVETQYF
V gene: TRBV29-1
clone size: few

CDR3 protein: CSVVSGARRRNEQFF
V gene: TRBV29-1
clone size: .

CDR3 protein: CATSGTYSYEQYF
V gene: TRBV24-1
clone size: .

CDR3 protein: CASSLGYGEQYF
V gene: TRBV7-2
clone size: .

CDR3 protein: CASSFSHEQYF
V gene: TRBV7-9
clone size: many

CDR3 protein: CASSLSPRDSSSYEQYF
V gene: TRBV28
clone size: few

CDR3 protein: CASSQDLTSNQPQHF
V gene: TRBV3-1
clone size: .

CDR3 protein: CAASGGYYNEQYF
V gene: TRBV10-3
clone size: .

CDR3 protein: CASSLAQGSDTEAFF
V gene: TRBV7-9
clone size: .

CDR3 protein: CASSGGLAGRTDTQYF
V gene: TRBV5-1
clone size: .

CDR3 protein: CASSLQRQGGNNEQFF
V gene: TRBV6-6
clone size: .

CDR3 protein: CASSLRQGVRDEQFF
V gene: TRBV27
clone size: .

CDR3 protein: CSARDPFGLARDTQYF
V gene: TRBV20-1
clone size: .

CDR3 protein: CASSPQGQAYEQYF
V gene: TRBV4-1
clone size: .

CDR3 protein: CASSEDGTGGYNEQFF
V gene: TRBV2
clone size: .

CDR3 protein: CSVEGRVSGDTQYF
V gene: TRBV29-1
clone size: .

CDR3 protein: CASSVDSSHEQYF
V gene: TRBV5-1
clone size: .

CDR3 protein: CGVTPGSLEQYFGPGTNTEAFF
V gene: TRBV29-1
clone size: .

CDR3 protein: CSARDPRETSNSPLHF
V gene: TRBV20-1
clone size: .

CDR3 protein: CASSFVRELFF
V gene: TRBV12-3/TRBV12-4
clone size: .

CDR3 protein: CSARAGGRNGQYF
V gene: TRBV20-1
clone size: .